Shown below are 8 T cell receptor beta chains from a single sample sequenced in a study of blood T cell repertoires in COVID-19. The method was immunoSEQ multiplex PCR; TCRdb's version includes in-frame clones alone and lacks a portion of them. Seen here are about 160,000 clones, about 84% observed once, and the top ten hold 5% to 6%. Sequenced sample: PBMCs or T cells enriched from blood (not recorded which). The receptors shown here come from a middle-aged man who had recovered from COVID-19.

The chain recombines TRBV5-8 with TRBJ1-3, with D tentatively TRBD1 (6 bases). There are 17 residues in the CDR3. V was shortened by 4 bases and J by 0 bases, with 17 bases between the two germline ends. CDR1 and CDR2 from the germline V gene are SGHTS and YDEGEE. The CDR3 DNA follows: TGTGCCAGCAGCCAACACGGACAGTTGCTCTCTGGAAACACCATATATTTT. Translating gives CASSQHGQLLSGNTIYF.

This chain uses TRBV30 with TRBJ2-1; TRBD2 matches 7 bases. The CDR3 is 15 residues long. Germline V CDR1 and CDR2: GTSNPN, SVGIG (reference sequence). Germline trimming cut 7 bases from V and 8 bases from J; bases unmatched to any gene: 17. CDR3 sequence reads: CASLGGAGVSHEQFF. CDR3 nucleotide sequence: TGTGCCTCCCTCGGGGGTGCGGGGGTATCTCATGAGCAGTTCTTC. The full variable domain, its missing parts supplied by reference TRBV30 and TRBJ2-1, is SQTIHQWPATLVQPVGSPLSLECTVEGTSNPNLYWYRQAAGRGLQLLFYSVGIGQISSEVPQNLSASRPQDRQFILSSKKLLLSDSGFYLCASLGGAGVSHEQFFGPGTRLTVL.

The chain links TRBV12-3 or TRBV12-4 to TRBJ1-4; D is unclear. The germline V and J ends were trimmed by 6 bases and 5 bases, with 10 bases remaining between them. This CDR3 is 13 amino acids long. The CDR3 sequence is CASSGPGNEKLFF. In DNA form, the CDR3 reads TGTGCCAGCAGCGGCCCGGGGAATGAAAAACTGTTTTTT.

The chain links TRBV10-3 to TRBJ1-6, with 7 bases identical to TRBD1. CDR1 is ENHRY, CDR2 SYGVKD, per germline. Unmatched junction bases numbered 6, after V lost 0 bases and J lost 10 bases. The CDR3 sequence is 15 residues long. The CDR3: CAISESRGQASPLHF. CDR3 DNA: TGTGCCATCAGTGAGTCCCGTGGACAGGCCTCACCCCTCCACTTT.

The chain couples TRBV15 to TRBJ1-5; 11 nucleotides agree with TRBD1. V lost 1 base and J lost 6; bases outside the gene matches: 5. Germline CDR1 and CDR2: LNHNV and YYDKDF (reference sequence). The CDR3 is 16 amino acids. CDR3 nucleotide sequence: TGTGCCACCAGCAGAGTAAGGGGACAGGGGGGTCAGCCCCAGCATTTT. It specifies CATSRVRGQGGQPQHF.

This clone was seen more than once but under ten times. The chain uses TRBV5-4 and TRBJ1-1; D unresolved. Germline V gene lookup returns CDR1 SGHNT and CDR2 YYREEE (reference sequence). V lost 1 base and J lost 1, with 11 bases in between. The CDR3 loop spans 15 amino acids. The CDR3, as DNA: TGTGCCAGCAGCTTGTCGAGACAACAGAACACTGAAGCTTTCTTT. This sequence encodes CASSLSRQQNTEAFF. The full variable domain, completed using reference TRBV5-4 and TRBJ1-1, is ETGVTQSPTHLIKTRGQQVTLRCSSQSGHNTVSWYQQALGQGPQFIFQYYREEENGRGNFPPRFSGLQFPNYSSELNVNALELDDSALYLCASSLSRQQNTEAFFGQGTRLTVV.

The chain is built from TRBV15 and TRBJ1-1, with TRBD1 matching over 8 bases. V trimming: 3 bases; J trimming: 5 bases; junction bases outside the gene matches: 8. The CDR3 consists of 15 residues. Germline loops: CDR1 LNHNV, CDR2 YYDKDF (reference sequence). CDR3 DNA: TGTGCCACCAGCAGCCTCCGGGACAGGTCGACTGAAGCTTTCTTT. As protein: CATSSLRDRSTEAFF.

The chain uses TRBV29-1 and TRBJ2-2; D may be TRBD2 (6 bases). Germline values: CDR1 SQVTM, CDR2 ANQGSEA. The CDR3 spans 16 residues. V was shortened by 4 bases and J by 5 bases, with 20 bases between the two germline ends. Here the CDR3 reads CSVGGVMGGPTGELFF. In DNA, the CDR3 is TGCAGCGTTGGTGGTGTTATGGGGGGTCCGACCGGGGAGCTGTTTTTT.